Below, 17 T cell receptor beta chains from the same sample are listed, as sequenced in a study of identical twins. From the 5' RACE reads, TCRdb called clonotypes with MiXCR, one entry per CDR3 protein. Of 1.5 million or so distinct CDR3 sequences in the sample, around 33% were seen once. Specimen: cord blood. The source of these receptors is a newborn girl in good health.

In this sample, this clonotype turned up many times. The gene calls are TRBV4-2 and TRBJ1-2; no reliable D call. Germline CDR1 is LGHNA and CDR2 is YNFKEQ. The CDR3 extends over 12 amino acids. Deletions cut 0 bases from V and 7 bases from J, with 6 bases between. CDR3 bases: TGTGCCAGCAGCCAAGACAGTTTTGGCTACACCTTC. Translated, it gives CASSQDSFGYTF.

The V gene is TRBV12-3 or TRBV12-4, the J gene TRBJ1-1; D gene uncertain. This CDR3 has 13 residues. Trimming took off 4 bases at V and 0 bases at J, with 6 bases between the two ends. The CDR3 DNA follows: TGTGCCAGCAGTTGGTCGGTGAACACTGAAGCTTTCTTT. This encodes CASSWSVNTEAFF.

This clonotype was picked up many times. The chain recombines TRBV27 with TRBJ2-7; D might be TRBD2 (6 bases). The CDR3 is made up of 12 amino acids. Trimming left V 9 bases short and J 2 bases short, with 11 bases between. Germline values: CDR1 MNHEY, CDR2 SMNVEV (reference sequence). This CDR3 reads CASSGSTYEQYF. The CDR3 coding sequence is TGTGCCAGTAGCGGCAGCACCTACGAGCAGTACTTC.

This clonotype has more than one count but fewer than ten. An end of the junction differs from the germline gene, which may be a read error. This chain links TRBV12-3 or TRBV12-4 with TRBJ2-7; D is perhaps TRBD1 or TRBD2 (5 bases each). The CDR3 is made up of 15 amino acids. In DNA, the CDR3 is TGTGCCAGCAGTCTAGCCCTGCCGGGGCCTTTTGAGCAGTACTTC. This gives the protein CASSLALPGPFEQYF.

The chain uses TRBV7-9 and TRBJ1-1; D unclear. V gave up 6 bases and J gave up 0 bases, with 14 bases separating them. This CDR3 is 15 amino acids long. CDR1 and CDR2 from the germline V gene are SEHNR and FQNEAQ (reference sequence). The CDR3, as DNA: TGTGCCAGCAGGGGGATTGAAGGGATGAACACTGAAGCTTTCTTT. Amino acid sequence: CASRGIEGMNTEAFF. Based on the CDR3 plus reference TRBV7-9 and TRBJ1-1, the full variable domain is DTGVSQNPRHKITKRGQNVTFRCDPISEHNRLYWYRQTLGQGPEFLTYFQNEAQLEKSRLLSDRFSAERPKGSFSTLEIQRTEQGDSAMYLCASRGIEGMNTEAFFGQGTRLTVV.

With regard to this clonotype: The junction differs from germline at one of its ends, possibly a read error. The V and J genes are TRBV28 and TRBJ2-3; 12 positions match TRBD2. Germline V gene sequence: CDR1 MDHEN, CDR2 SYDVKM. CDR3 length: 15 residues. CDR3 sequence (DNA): TGTGCCAGCTCCCTAGCGGGAGGGGGCACAGATACGCGGTATTTT. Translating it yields CASSLAGGGTDTRYF.

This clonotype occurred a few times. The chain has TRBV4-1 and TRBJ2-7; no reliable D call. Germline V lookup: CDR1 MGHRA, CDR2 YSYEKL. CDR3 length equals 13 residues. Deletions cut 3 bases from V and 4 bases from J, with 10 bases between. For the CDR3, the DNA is TGCGCCAGCAGCCAGTTTGTGTCGTACGAGCAGTACTTC. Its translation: CASSQFVSYEQYF.

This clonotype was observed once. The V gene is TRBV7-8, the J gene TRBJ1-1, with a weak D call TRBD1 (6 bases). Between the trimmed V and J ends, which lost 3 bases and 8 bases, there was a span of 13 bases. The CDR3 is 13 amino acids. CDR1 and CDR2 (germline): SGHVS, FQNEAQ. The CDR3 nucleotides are TGTGCCAGCAGCTTGGCGGGGGGCGAAGAAGCTTTCTTT. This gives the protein CASSLAGGEEAFF.

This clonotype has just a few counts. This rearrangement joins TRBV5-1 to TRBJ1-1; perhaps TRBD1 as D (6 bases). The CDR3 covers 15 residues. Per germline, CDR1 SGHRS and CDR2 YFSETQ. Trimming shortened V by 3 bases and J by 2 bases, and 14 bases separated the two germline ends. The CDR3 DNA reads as TGCGCCAGCAGCTGGCAGGAGGGGGGCAACACTGAAGCTTTCTTT. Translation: CASSWQEGGNTEAFF.

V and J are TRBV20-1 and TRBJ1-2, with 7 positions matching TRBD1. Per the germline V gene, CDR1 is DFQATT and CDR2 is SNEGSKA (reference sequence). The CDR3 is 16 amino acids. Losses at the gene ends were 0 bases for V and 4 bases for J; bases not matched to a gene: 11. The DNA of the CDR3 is TGCAGTGCTAGAGACCCCAGAGGGGGCCGTGCCTATGGCTACACCTTC. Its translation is CSARDPRGGRAYGYTF.

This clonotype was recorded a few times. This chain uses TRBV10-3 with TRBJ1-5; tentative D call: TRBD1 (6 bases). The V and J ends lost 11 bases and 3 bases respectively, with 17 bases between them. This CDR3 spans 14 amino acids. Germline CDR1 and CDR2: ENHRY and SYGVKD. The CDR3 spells CACRGDIDNQPQHF. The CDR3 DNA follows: TGTGCCTGTCGGGGGGACATCGACAATCAGCCCCAGCATTTT.

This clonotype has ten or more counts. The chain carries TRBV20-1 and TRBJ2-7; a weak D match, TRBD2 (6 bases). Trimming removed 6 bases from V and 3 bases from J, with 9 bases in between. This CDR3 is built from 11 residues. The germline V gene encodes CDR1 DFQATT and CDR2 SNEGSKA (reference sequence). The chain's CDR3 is CSAGSGYEQYF. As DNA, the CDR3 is TGCAGTGCAGGTAGCGGCTACGAGCAGTACTTC.

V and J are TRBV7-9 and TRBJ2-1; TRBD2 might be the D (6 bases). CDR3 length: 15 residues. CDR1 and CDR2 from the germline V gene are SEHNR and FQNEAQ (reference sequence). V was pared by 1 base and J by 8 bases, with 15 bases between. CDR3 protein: CASSLVQRVGDEQFF. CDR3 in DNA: TGTGCCAGCAGCTTAGTGCAGCGGGTGGGGGATGAGCAGTTCTTC.

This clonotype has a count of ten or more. This CDR3 is CASSASLLAGDYNEQFF. In nucleotides, the CDR3 is TGTGCCAGCAGCGCCTCGCTGCTGGCGGGCGACTACAATGAGCAGTTCTTC. J is TRBJ2-1 and V is TRBV21-1; the table's D gene call, TRBD2, was not cross checked with the DNA. TRBV21-1 is termed a pseudogene. CDR3 size: 17 residues.

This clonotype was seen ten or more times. CDR3 amino acids: CASSLSRGEQYF. CDR3 in DNA: TGTGCCAGCAGTTTATCGCGGGGGGAGCAGTACTTC. The chain uses TRBV27 and TRBJ2-7; 7 nucleotides agree with TRBD2. CDR3 length equals 12 residues. J gave up 7 bases and V 0 bases, and 0 bases lay outside the gene matches. CDR1 is MNHEY, CDR2 SMNVEV, per germline (reference sequence).

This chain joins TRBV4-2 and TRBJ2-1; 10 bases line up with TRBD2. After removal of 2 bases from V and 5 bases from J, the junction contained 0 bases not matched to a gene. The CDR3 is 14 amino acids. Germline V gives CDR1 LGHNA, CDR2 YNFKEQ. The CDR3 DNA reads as TGTGCCAGCAGCCAAACTAGCGGGAACAATGAGCAGTTCTTC. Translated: CASSQTSGNNEQFF.

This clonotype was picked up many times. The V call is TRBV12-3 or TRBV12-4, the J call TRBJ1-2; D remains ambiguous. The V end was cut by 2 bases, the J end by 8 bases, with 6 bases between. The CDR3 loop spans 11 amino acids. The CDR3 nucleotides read TGTGCCAGCAGTTTATGGGTAGGCTACACCTTC. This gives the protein CASSLWVGYTF.